This T cell receptor (beta chain) was recovered during a study of blood T cell repertoires in COVID-19. Sequencing was performed with immunoSEQ multiplex PCR; in TCRdb, only in-frame clones are kept and a portion is missing. Altogether some 46,000 clones are present, around 80% being singletons, with the ten largest covering under 25%. CDR3 size: 10 residues. Per germline, CDR1 SNHLY and CDR2 FYNNEI. V was cut by 3 bases and J by 8 bases, with 4 bases left in between. This clone turned up a few times. The V gene is TRBV2, the J gene TRBJ1-1, with D unclear. Sequences were obtained from peripheral blood. This TCR came from a woman in her fifties or sixties with acute or convalescent COVID-19. The CDR3 sequence is CASSESEAFF. The CDR3 coding sequence is TGTGCCAGCAGTGAGTCAGAAGCTTTCTTT.